Below are 4 T cell receptor beta chains sequenced from a single sample in a study of metastatic and nonmetastatic thyroid tumors. All patients were untreated before thyroid surgery. TCRdb called clones again from the PCR reads with MiXCR. Altogether about 7,400 clones are present, more than 2.5% being singletons, with the ten largest covering 16%. Sequenced input: tumor tissue. These receptors came from a female donor with papillary thyroid cancer or a benign thyroid nodule (not recorded which). Some clones in this sample may be carry-over from other donors' samples.

This clone appeared many times. This chain connects TRBV3-1 to TRBJ2-1; the D is unclear. Trimming stripped 4 bases from V and 4 bases from J, with 5 bases between. Germline-derived CDR1 and CDR2 are LGHDT and YNNKEL (reference sequence). This CDR3 is 12 amino acids long. This CDR3 is CASSPRYNEQFF. CDR3 in DNA: TGTGCCAGCAGCCCACGATACAATGAGCAGTTCTTC.

By its share, this clone is medium-sized. The gene calls are TRBV5-1 and TRBJ2-2; D gene ambiguous. CDR1 and CDR2 (germline): SGHRS, YFSETQ. This CDR3 comprises 15 residues. Trimming pared 0 bases from V and 8 bases from J, leaving 14 bases between. In DNA form, the CDR3 reads TGCGCCAGCAGCTTGGCCTATACTCTCCTTGGGGAGCTGTTTTTT. It translates to CASSLAYTLLGELFF.

In this sample, this clone is medium-sized. The genes are TRBV28 and TRBJ2-5; 7 bases map to TRBD2. Germline loops: CDR1 MDHEN, CDR2 SYDVKM. Trimming cost V 3 bases and J 4 bases; bases outside gene matches: 2. The CDR3 is 13 residues long. In nucleotides, the CDR3 is TGTGCCAGCAGTTTGAGGGAGGGAGAGACCCAGTACTTC. Translated, it gives CASSLREGETQYF.

This clone was recorded many times. The CDR3 DNA reads TGTGCCAGCAGTGAGACTAGCGGCTCCTACGAGCAGTACTTC. As protein: CASSETSGSYEQYF. V gene TRBV7-3 combines with J gene TRBJ2-7; 9 nucleotides line up with TRBD2. CDR1 and CDR2 from the germline V gene are SGHTA and FQGTGA. V lost 6 bases and J lost 0; bases outside the gene matches: 3. This CDR3 region has 14 residues.